The present T cell receptor (beta chain) was sequenced within a study of graft-versus-host responses after intestinal transplantation (dated by TCRdb to the early 2020s). About the full investigation: The transplants that recipients got were multivisceral, liver-intestinal, or isolated intestinal. Alloreactive clones were identified by sequencing pre-transplant mixed lymphocyte reaction products and comparing these products with unstimulated pre-transplant donor and recipient T cells. Every recipient was given anti-thymocyte globulin induction, followed by approximately 3 years of maintenance tacrolimus and steroids. After intestinal transplantation, graft-versus-host and host-versus-graft alloreactive T cell clones in the graft, circulation and bone marrow were tracked using bulk TCR-beta CDR3 sequencing. The cohort enrolled about two dozen intestinal transplant recipients, one of whom was a retransplant, and a few patients without pretransplant specimens were excluded. Samples from a few later patients were sequenced in-house on an Illumina MiSeq with MiXCR processing rather than by the commercial service. Donor T cell macrochimerism was defined as a peak of at least 4% donor T cells among recipient peripheral blood mononuclear cells.

Overall study outcomes, separate from this receptor: Early after transplant, peak levels of circulating GvH clones were associated with declines in HvG clones. The relatively low number and heterogeneity of intestinal transplant patients limited the conclusions. In patients with donor T cell macrochimerism, the allografts had high GvH to HvG T cell clonal ratios. GvH clones were detected in recipient bone marrow, and some of these GvH clones were observed earlier in ileal mucosa or blood, consistent with an intestinal mucosal origin.

Libraries came from the immunoSEQ multiplex PCR assay. For most patients, high-throughput TCR-beta CDR3 sequencing of genomic DNA was performed by Adaptive Biotechnologies. The paper's processing steps were these. TCR sequencing data were retrieved from Adaptive's ImmunoSEQ software for around 18 patients, whereas a few other patients were processed with MiXCR and VDJtools. CDR3 nucleotide sequences shared by donor and recipient were removed because the origin of these sequences could not be assigned. At least 2-fold expansion over unstimulated cells and a minimum CFSE-low frequency of 0.002% (template counts) or 0.001% (read counts) were required for clones to be classified as alloreactive. Clones were considered mappable if detected in sequenced pre-transplant spleen, lymph node, or MLR CFSE-low populations of the donor or recipient. Cumulative frequency of alloreactive clones was calculated as a percentage of all sequences weighted by copy number. The immuneACCESS repertoire file appears here via TCRdb, limited to in-frame rearrangements. These files lack a portion of the clones; in checked studies, under half of the deficit traces to unresolved V genes, and the cause of the others is not known. That table is the source of V, J and clone size, and D and trimming were worked out from the DNA. The sample table shows 35,000 to 55,000 clones, and over 80% are seen once. The biggest ten clones account for around 6.1% of the sample.

Counted from cysteine to phenylalanine, this CDR3 has 14 amino acids. Here the CDR3 DNA is all that survives: 42 bases in frame from base 1. The junction carries 18 bases between V and J, which are trimmed by 6 bases and 6 bases respectively. The germline V gene (reference sequence) gives CDR1 as MNHEY and CDR2 as SMNVEV. This clone was found once. Its antigen is not yet known. No base qualities exist here, and no much larger clone lies one base off it. Blood samples were collected up to 4 times in the first month after transplant and then at least monthly when available. The rearrangement joined TRBV27 to TRBJ2-7; the D gene is perhaps TRBD1, on 5 matching bases. This sample comprised PBMCs, obtained around 27 months after a first intestinal transplant, on the day of a second. The receptor comes from a human patient who received an intestinal transplant, so some T cells may come from the graft donor. The CDR3 protein is CASSPFGQSSEQYF. The nucleotides are TGTGCCAGCAGCCCATTTGGACAATCCAGCGAGCAGTACTTC.